This T cell receptor (beta chain) was recorded in a study of cytomegalovirus exposure and HLA in healthy donors. J was trimmed by 0 bases and V by 1 base; bases with no gene match: 2. There are 15 residues in the CDR3. CDR1 is SEHNR, CDR2 FQNEAQ, per germline (reference sequence). Points on this clone: Antigen unknown.

In the PCR, 60 Vbeta and 13 Jbeta primers were used. Sequenced by immunoSEQ multiplex PCR; TCRdb stores in-frame clones only, minus some. The table has about 120,000 clones, roughly 80% seen once. Findings of the study overall: Across HLA loci, a later analysis found differing TCR association rates, with DRB1 most and HLA-C fewest. A highly shared variant cluster was judged a likely technical artifact.

Specimen: PBMCs. The chain is built from TRBV7-9 and TRBJ1-1, with 7 bases lining up with TRBD1. The clonotype comes from a man aged 25-40 years in good health and CMV-seropositive. CDR3 loop: CASSLGQGMNTEAFF. The CDR3, as DNA: TGTGCCAGCAGCTTAGGACAGGGCATGAACACTGAAGCTTTCTTT.